This entry features one TCR beta chain sequence. The sample belongs to a study of early stage breast cancer tumors. The CDR3 has 15 amino acids. Unmatched junction bases numbered 9, after V lost 6 bases and J lost 4 bases. Germline CDR1 LNHNV, CDR2 YYDKDF (reference sequence). Generated by immunoSEQ multiplex PCR, the TCRdb table keeps only in-frame clones and is missing some. The sample records about 7,600 clones, approximately 62% being singletons. The source of this sequence is a person between 65 and 80 years old with breast cancer. The V gene is TRBV15, the J gene TRBJ2-1; 7 bases are a match to TRBD1. Sequenced input: breast tumor tissue. CDR3 coding DNA: TGTGCCACCAGGAACCGGGACAGCCCTTACAATGAGCAGTTCTTC. Its protein product is CATRNRDSPYNEQFF.